The TCR beta chain described here comes from a study of T cells in Graves' hyperthyroidism and ophthalmopathy. In its sample, this clonotype was seen many times. Its specificity is unknown. Study conclusions and caveats: The model forecast ophthalmopathy, anticipating it by a median around 6.5 months before onset. Stable hyperthyroidism was told apart from ophthalmopathy by a model built on 13 V-J features.

V was pared by 4 bases and J by 7 bases, with 8 bases of the junction left unmatched. The germline gives CDR1 SGHDT, CDR2 YYEEEE. This CDR3 spans 14 amino acids. Clinical symptoms, serum thyroxine and TRAb, thyroid ultrasound and orbital computed tomography were used for the diagnoses. The source material, RNA transcripts, was used to amplify TCR beta CDR3 regions. The primer set for the first-round RT-PCR of the TCR CDR3 was HTBI. One entry per CDR3 protein results from TCRdb running MiXCR on the multiplex PCR reads. This table has 500,000 to 650,000 distinct CDR3 sequences, 14% appearing once. The sequencing sample was made of blood. The V call is TRBV5-6, the J call TRBJ2-1, with 7 bases that match TRBD1. This receptor was taken from a woman in her forties or fifties with Graves' ophthalmopathy. CDR3 DNA sequence: TGTGCCAGCAGCCCGAGACAGGGATGGAATGAGCAGTTCTTC. Protein sequence: CASSPRQGWNEQFF.